This TCR beta chain was captured in a study of blood T cell repertoires in COVID-19. The CDR3 is 12 amino acids. V shed 6 bases and J 2 bases; nucleotides not matched to a gene: 2. Germline V CDR1 and CDR2: GTSNPN, SVGIG (reference sequence). TCRdb keeps only in-frame clones here, not all; method: immunoSEQ multiplex PCR. The sample records hundreds of thousands of clones, over 75% being singletons. The J gene is TRBJ2-5, the V gene TRBV30; 8 bases are shared with TRBD1. This receptor was obtained from a woman in her thirties or forties who had recovered from COVID-19. The sequencing input was PBMCs or T cells enriched from blood (not recorded which). This CDR3 is CACRQGQETQYF. DNA of the CDR3: TGTGCCTGTCGACAGGGGCAAGAGACCCAGTACTTC.